This record covers a single T cell receptor (beta chain). What it recognizes is unknown. This sample was taken from a study of graft-versus-host responses after intestinal transplantation. Overall study context: As for transplant type, recipients had multivisceral, liver-intestinal, or isolated intestinal grafts.

This CDR3 spans 14 amino acids. Germline V gene sequence: CDR1 MDHEN, CDR2 SYDVKM. The V and J ends lost 1 base and 5 bases respectively, with 9 bases between them. Study findings and constraints: Some GvH clones appeared in ileal mucosa or blood before recipient bone marrow.

Sequencing used immunoSEQ multiplex PCR; TCRdb keeps in-frame clones, though not all of them. The sample has over 85,000 clones, about 93% seen once. This clonotype was obtained from a human donor who received an intestinal transplant. The starting material was unstimulated CD8+ T cells sorted from spleen or lymph node cells, obtained before intestinal transplant. This chain uses TRBV28 with TRBJ2-1, with TRBD1 as a possible D gene (5 bases). DNA for the CDR3: TGTGCCAGCAGTTTATCGACAGTCCACAATGAGCAGTTCTTC. This encodes CASSLSTVHNEQFF. Full variable domain (rest looked up from reference TRBV28 and TRBJ2-1): DVKVTQSSRYLVKRTGEKVFLECVQDMDHENMFWYRQDPGLGLRLIYFSYDVKMKEKGDIPEGYSVSREKKERFSLILESASTNQTSMYLCASSLSTVHNEQFFGPGTRLTVL.